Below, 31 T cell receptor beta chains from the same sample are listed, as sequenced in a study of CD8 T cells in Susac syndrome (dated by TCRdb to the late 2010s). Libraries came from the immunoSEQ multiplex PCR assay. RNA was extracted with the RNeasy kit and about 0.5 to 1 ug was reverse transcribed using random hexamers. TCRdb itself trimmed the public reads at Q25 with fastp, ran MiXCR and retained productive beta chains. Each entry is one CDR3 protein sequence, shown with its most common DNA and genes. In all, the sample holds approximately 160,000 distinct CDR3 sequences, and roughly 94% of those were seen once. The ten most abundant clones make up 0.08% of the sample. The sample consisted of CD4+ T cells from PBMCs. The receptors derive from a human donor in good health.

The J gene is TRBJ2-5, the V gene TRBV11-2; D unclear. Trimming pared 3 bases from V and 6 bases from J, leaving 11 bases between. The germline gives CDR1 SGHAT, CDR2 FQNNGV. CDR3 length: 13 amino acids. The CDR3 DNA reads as TGTGCCAGCAGCTTCGGCAATTTGCAGACCCAGTACTTC. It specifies CASSFGNLQTQYF.

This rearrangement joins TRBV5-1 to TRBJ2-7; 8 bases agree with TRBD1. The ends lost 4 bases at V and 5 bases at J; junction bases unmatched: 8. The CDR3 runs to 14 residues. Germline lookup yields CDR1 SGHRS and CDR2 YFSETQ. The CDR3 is CASSRQGYGDEQYF. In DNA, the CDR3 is TGCGCCAGCAGCCGACAGGGGTATGGGGACGAGCAGTACTTC.

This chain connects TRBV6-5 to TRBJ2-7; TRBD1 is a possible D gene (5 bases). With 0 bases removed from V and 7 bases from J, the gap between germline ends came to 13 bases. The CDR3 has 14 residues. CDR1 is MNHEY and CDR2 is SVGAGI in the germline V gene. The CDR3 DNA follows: TGTGCCAGCAGTTACTCTAGTGGGGCGAGGGAGCAGTACTTC. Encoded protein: CASSYSSGAREQYF.

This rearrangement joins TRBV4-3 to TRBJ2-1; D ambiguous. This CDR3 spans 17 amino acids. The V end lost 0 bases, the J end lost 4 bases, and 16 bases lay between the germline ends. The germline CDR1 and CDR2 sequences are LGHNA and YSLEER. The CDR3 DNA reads TGCGCCAGCAGCCAAGACGTTGGTTTCGAGGCTTACAATGAGCAGTTCTTC. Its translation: CASSQDVGFEAYNEQFF.

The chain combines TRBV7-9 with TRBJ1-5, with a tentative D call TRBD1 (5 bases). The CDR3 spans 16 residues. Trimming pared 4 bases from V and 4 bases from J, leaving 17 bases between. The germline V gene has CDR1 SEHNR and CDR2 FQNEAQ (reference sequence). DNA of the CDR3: TGTGCCAGCAGCTCCCAGTGGGAGGGGTTGAATCAGCCCCAGCATTTT. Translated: CASSSQWEGLNQPQHF.

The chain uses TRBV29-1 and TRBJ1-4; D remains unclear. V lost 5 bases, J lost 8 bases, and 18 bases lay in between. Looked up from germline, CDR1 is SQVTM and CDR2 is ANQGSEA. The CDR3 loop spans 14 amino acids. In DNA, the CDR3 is TGCAGCGTTAGAAGGAGGGAGGTTAAAGAAAAACTGTTTTTT. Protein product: CSVRRREVKEKLFF. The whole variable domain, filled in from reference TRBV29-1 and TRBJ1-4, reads SAVISQKPSRDICQRGTSLTIQCQVDSQVTMMFWYRQQPGQSLTLIATANQGSEATYESGFVIDKFPISRPNLTFSTLTVSNMSPEDSSIYLCSVRRREVKEKLFFGSGTQLSVL.

The CDR3 loop reads CASSQDKLAGAIGELFF. The CDR3 DNA reads TGTGCCAGCAGCCAAGATAAGCTAGCGGGAGCGATCGGGGAGCTGTTTTTT. The chain has TRBV3-1 and TRBJ2-2, with 10 nucleotides matching TRBD2. V was pared by 0 bases and J by 7 bases, with 8 bases of the junction left unmatched. The CDR3 covers 17 residues. Germline CDR1 reads LGHDT; CDR2 reads YNNKEL (reference sequence).

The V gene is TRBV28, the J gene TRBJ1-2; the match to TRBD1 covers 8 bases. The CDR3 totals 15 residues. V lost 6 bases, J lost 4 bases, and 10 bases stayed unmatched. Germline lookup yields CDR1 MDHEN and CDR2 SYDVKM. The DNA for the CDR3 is TGTGCCAGCAGCACCTCCGGGACAGGATTCTATGGCTACACCTTC. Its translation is CASSTSGTGFYGYTF.

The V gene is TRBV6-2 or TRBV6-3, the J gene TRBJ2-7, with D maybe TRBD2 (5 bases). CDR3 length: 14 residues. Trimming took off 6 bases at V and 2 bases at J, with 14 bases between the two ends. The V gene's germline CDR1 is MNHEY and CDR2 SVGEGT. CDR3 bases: TGTGCCAGCAGCCAGCGGAAATTGCCCTACGAGCAGTACTTC. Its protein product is CASSQRKLPYEQYF.

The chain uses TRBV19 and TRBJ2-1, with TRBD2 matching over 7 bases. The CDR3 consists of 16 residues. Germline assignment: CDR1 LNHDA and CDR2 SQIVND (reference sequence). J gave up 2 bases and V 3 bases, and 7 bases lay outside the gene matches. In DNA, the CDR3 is TGTGCCAGTAGTATGGGGGGGAACGGTCCCTACAATGAGCAGTTCTTC. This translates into CASSMGGNGPYNEQFF.

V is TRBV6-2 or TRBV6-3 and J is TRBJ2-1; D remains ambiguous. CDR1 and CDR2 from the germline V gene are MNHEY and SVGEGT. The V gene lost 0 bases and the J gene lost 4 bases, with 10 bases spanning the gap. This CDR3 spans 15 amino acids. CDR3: CASSYSTLRYNEQFF. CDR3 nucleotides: TGTGCCAGCAGTTACTCGACCTTGCGGTACAATGAGCAGTTCTTC.

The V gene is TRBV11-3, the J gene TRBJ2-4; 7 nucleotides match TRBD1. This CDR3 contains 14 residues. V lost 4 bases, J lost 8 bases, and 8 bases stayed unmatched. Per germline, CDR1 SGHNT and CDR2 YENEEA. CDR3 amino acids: CASSSSDRWDIQYF. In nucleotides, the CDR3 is TGTGCCAGCAGCTCATCGGACAGGTGGGACATTCAGTACTTC. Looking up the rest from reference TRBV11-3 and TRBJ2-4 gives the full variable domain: EAGVVQSPRYKIIEKKQPVAFWCNPISGHNTLYWYLQNLGQGPELLIRYENEEAVDDSQLPKDRFSAERLKGVDSTLKIQPAELGDSAVYLCASSSSDRWDIQYFGAGTRLSVL.

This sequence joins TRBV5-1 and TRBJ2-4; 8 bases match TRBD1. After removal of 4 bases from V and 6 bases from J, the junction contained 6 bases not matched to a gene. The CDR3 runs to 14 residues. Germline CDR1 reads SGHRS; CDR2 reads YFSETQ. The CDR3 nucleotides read TGCGCCAGCAGCGACACAGGGGGAGGAAACATTCAGTACTTC. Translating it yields CASSDTGGGNIQYF.

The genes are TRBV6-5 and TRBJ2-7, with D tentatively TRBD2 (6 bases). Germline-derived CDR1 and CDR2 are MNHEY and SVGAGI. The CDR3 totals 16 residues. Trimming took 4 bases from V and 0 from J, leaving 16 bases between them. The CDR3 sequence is CASSLTGTLSSYEQYF. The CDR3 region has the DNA TGTGCCAGCAGTTTGACCGGGACTTTAAGCTCCTACGAGCAGTACTTC.

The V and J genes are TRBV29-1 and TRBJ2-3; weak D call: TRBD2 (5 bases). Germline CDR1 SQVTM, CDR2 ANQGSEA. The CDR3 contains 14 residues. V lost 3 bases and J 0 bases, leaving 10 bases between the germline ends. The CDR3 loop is CSVDARTSTDTQYF. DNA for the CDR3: TGCAGCGTTGATGCTAGGACTAGCACAGATACGCAGTATTTT.

In DNA form, the CDR3 reads TGTGCCAGCAGCTTAGGACGGGTTGGGCTCTACAATGAGCAGTTCTTC. The encoded protein is CASSLGRVGLYNEQFF. The chain is built from TRBV11-3 and TRBJ2-1; D is undetermined. Germline V gene lookup returns CDR1 SGHNT and CDR2 YENEEA. The CDR3 length is 16 residues. V lost 1 base to trimming and J lost 3 bases, with 13 bases between them.

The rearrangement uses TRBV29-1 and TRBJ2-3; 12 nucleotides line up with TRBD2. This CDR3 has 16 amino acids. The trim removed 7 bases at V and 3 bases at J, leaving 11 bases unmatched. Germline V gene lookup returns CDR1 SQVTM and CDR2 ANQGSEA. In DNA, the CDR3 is TGCAGCGCCACCCCGGGACTAGCGGGTAGAACAGATACGCAGTATTTT. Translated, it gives CSATPGLAGRTDTQYF.

The CDR3 bases are TGCGCCAGCACCACGGACCGGGGGGAGCAGTACTTC. Translating it yields CASTTDRGEQYF. V gene TRBV5-1 combines with J gene TRBJ2-7, with D tentatively TRBD2 (6 bases). Between the trimmed V and J ends, which lost 6 bases and 7 bases, there was a span of 14 bases. This CDR3 region has 12 residues. Germline V lookup: CDR1 SGHRS, CDR2 YFSETQ.

The CDR3 is CASSVDYLYNEQFF. Here the CDR3 DNA reads TGTGCCAGCAGCGTAGACTACCTCTACAATGAGCAGTTCTTC. The chain combines TRBV9 with TRBJ2-1; D is ambiguous. Germline CDR1 SGDLS, CDR2 YYNGEE. V shed 0 bases and J shed 3 bases, with 7 bases lying between them. The CDR3 spans 14 residues.

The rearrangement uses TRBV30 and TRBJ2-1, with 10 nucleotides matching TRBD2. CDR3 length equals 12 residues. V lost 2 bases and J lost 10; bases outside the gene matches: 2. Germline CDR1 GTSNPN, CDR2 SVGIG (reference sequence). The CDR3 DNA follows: TGTGCCTGGAGTTGGGGACTAGCGGAGCAGTTCTTC. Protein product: CAWSWGLAEQFF.

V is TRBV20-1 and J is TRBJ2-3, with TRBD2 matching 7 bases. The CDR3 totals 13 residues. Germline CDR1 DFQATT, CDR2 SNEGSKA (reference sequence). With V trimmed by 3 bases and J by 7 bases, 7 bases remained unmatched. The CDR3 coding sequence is TGCAGTGCTAGCTCCGGGACTACCAATACGCAGTATTTT. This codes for CSASSGTTNTQYF.

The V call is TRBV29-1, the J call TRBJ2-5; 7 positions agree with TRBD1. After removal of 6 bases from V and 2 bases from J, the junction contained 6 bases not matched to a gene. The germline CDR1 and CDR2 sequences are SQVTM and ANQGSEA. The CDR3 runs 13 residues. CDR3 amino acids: CSVETGYQETQYF. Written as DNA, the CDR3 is TGCAGCGTCGAGACAGGGTATCAAGAGACCCAGTACTTC.

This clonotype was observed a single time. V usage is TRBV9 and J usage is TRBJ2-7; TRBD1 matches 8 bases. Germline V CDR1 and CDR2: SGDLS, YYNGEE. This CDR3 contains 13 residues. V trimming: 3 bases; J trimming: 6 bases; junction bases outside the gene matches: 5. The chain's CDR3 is CASSGGRGLEQYF. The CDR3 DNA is TGTGCCAGCAGCGGTGGCAGGGGGCTCGAGCAGTACTTC.

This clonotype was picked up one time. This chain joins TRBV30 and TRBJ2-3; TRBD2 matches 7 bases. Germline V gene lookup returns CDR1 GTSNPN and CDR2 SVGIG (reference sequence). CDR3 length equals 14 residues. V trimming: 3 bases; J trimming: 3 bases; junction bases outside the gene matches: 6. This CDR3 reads CAWRGSGATDTQYF. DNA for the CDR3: TGTGCCTGGAGAGGGAGCGGGGCAACAGATACGCAGTATTTT. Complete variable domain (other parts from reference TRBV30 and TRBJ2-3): SQTIHQWPATLVQPVGSPLSLECTVEGTSNPNLYWYRQAAGRGLQLLFYSVGIGQISSEVPQNLSASRPQDRQFILSSKKLLLSDSGFYLCAWRGSGATDTQYFGPGTRLTVL.

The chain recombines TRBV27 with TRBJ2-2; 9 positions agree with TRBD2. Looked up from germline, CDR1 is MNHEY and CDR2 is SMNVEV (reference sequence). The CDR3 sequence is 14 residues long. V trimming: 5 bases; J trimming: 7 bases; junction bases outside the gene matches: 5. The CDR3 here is CASSPDSGSGELFF. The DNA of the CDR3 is TGTGCCAGCAGTCCGGATAGCGGGAGCGGGGAGCTGTTTTTT.

CDR3 region: CASSLGGTQETQYF. The CDR3 DNA sequence: TGTGCCAGCAGCCTGGGGGGGACCCAAGAGACCCAGTACTTC. The V gene is TRBV7-3, the J gene TRBJ2-5; 7 nucleotides match TRBD2. V shed 5 bases, J shed 1 base, and the junction held 4 bases outside the gene matches. From germline, CDR1 is SGHTA and CDR2 FQGTGA. This CDR3 comprises 14 residues.

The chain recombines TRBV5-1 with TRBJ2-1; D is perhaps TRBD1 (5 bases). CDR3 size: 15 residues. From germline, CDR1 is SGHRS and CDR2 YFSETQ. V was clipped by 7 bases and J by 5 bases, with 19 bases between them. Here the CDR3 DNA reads TGCGCCAGCCACCCGGACCCCACCAGGGACAATGAGCAGTTCTTC. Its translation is CASHPDPTRDNEQFF.

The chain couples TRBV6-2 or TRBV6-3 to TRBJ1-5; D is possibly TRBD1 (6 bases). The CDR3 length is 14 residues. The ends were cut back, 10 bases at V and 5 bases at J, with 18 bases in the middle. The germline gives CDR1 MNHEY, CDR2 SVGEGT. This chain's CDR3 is CATEGGGKDQPQHF. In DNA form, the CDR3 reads TGTGCCACCGAGGGGGGGGGCAAAGATCAGCCCCAGCATTTT.

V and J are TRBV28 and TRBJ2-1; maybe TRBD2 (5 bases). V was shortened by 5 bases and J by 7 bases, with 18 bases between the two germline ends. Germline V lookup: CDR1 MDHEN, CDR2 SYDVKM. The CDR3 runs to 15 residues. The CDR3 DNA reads TGTGCCAGCAGTCCACGTGGGAGAGGAAGGAATGAGCAGTTCTTC. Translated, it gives CASSPRGRGRNEQFF.

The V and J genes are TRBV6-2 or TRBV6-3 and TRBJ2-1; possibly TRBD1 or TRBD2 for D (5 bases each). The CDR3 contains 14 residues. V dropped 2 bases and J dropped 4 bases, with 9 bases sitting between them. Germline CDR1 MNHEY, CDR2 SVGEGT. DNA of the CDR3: TGTGCCAGCAGTTACCCGGGACCTTACAATGAGCAGTTCTTC. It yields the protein CASSYPGPYNEQFF.

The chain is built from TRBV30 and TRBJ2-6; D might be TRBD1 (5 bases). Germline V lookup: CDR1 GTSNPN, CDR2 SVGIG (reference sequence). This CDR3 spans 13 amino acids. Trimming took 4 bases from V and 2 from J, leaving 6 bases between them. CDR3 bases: TGTGCCTGGATGACAGCTGGGGCCAACGTCCTGACTTTC. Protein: CAWMTAGANVLTF.